This T cell receptor beta chain was identified in a study of tumor-infiltrating lymphocytes in primary liver carcinoma. Study as a whole: Those enrolled were patients of both sexes, who were aged 30 to 69 years.

A primer matching the constant region was used to make TCR beta cDNA from 450 to 500 ng of total RNA. Modified slightly, ARM-PCR produced TCR beta libraries over three nested multiplex PCR rounds. The opening two PCR rounds, around 9 cycles each, paired TRBV1-TRBV30 forward primers with a C-beta reverse primer. Via MiXCR, TCRdb re-called the multiplex PCR reads, giving one row per CDR3 protein. The repertoire consists of roughly 100,000 distinct CDR3 sequences, with about four fifths occurring once and the leading ten covering 15% to 25%. Total RNA and DNA came together from around 20-30 mg of bulk tissue without cell sorting. This clonotype was observed once. Germline CDR1 and CDR2: SGHTA and FQGTGA. The CDR3 covers 15 residues.

Sequencing used liver tumor tissue from sampling region 3. This sample's subset: tumor region T3, left-lateral pole. V is TRBV7-3 and J is TRBJ2-6, with D hard to call. The clonotype was recovered from a man aged 35 to 55 with primary liver carcinoma and hepatitis B virus infection. The CDR3 protein is CDSSTSSSGANVLTF. CDR3 DNA sequence: TGTGATAGCAGCACGTCAAGCTCTGGGGCCAACGTCCTGACTTTC.